The 9 T cell receptor beta chains given below trace back to one sample, sequenced in a study of CD8 T cells in ankylosing spondylitis. Via MiXCR, TCRdb re-called the 5' RACE reads, giving one row per CDR3 protein. This table holds a few hundred thousand distinct CDR3 sequences, 20% found once. Sequencing used blood, either unsorted or a sorted T cell fraction (not recorded which). These TCRs come from a male donor with ankylosing spondylitis or in good health (not recorded which).

The chain carries TRBV24-1 and TRBJ2-1; either TRBD1 or TRBD2 may supply D (5 bases each). The CDR3 length is 15 residues. The V gene's germline CDR1 is KGHDR and CDR2 SFDVKD. Trimming pared 4 bases from V and 2 bases from J, leaving 11 bases between. CDR3 sequence: CATSDSRGTYNEQFF. The CDR3 DNA follows: TGTGCCACCAGTGACTCGAGGGGCACCTACAATGAGCAGTTCTTC.

This clonotype was recorded at least ten times. The gene calls are TRBV29-1 and TRBJ1-1; D perhaps matches TRBD1 (5 bases). The CDR3 length is 14 residues. The V gene lost 2 bases and the J gene lost 4 bases, with 14 bases spanning the gap. Per germline, CDR1 SQVTM and CDR2 ANQGSEA. The DNA for the CDR3 is TGCAGCGTTGAACGGGAGCAGGGAGGCACTGAAGCTTTCTTT. Translating gives CSVEREQGGTEAFF.

The chain links TRBV20-1 to TRBJ1-5; D is unresolved. Trimming removed 6 bases from V and 0 bases from J, with 15 bases in between. There are 15 residues in the CDR3. Germline CDR1 and CDR2: DFQATT and SNEGSKA (reference sequence). CDR3: CSASDGSNSNQPQHF. In nucleotides, the CDR3 is TGCAGTGCCTCTGACGGGTCCAATAGCAATCAGCCCCAGCATTTT.

This clonotype was observed a few times. CDR3 in amino acids: CASSQDGPQGTLNTEAFF. In DNA, the CDR3 is TGTGCCAGCAGCCAAGATGGCCCCCAGGGAACGTTGAACACTGAAGCTTTCTTT. The rearrangement links TRBV4-2 to TRBJ1-1, with a weak D call TRBD1 (5 bases). V was cut by 0 bases and J by 0 bases, with 17 bases left in between. Germline V lookup: CDR1 LGHNA, CDR2 YNFKEQ. This CDR3 has 18 amino acids.

V gene TRBV5-5 combines with J gene TRBJ2-2, with 11 positions matching TRBD1. V lost 0 bases and J lost 4; bases outside the gene matches: 5. This CDR3 spans 17 amino acids. Germline V lookup: CDR1 SGHKS, CDR2 YYEKEE (reference sequence). The CDR3 region has the DNA TGTGCCAGCAGCTTGGCGGGACAGGGGGTGAGCACCGGGGAGCTGTTTTTT. Translated, it gives CASSLAGQGVSTGELFF.

This clonotype was seen ten or more times. V is TRBV20-1 and J is TRBJ2-7; D possibly uses TRBD1 or TRBD2 (6 bases each). V was shortened by 4 bases and J by 0 bases, with 10 bases between the two germline ends. The CDR3 spans 13 residues. CDR1 is DFQATT, CDR2 SNEGSKA, per germline (reference sequence). CDR3 bases: TGCAGTGCTACGCCGGGGGCCTCCTACGAGCAGTACGTC. Translated: CSATPGASYEQYV.

The gene calls are TRBV7-8 and TRBJ2-2; TRBD2 agrees at 14 bases. The CDR3 loop spans 16 amino acids. Germline-derived CDR1 and CDR2 are SGHVS and FQNEAQ. Unmatched junction bases numbered 6, after V lost 5 bases and J lost 7 bases. For the CDR3, the DNA is TGTGCCAGCAGCACGACTAGCGGGGGGGCCATCGGGGAGCTGTTTTTT. This encodes CASSTTSGGAIGELFF.

This clonotype was observed a few times. Here the CDR3 DNA reads TGTGCCAGCAGTGCATTGGGACCGGGGGGGTCCGGGGAGCTGTTTTTT. It encodes CASSALGPGGSGELFF. This sequence joins TRBV28 and TRBJ2-2; 8 nucleotides agree with TRBD2. There are 16 residues in the CDR3. The V segment lost 5 bases and the J segment 6 bases; nucleotides outside the gene matches: 11. Germline lookup yields CDR1 MDHEN and CDR2 SYDVKM.

The rearrangement uses TRBV5-1 and TRBJ2-7, with 9 bases aligning to TRBD1. The V gene end was trimmed by 5 bases and the J gene end by 1 base; junction bases not matched to a gene: 4. This CDR3 is 14 amino acids long. Germline V lookup: CDR1 SGHRS, CDR2 YFSETQ. CDR3 amino acids: CASRLGTGSYEQYV. The CDR3 region has the DNA TGCGCCAGCAGACTCGGGACAGGGTCCTACGAGCAGTACGTC.